The rows below give T cell receptor beta chains drawn from one sample of a study of STAT5B mutations in CD4+ large granular lymphocyte leukemia. Clones were read by immunoSEQ multiplex PCR, and TCRdb kept only the in-frame ones, dropping some. The table shows about 38,000 clones, with approximately 85% occurring only once. Specimen: CD4+ T cells from blood buffy coats. The receptors stem from a human donor in good health. The conserved cysteine and the conserved F or W are not part of the CDR3 here. The order of the fields is D gene, V gene, J gene, CDR3 protein. D genes are given only for firm matches.

D: -; V: TRBV14; J: TRBJ2-7; CDR3: ASSPRVEQYEQY
D: -; V: TRBV19; J: TRBJ1-5; CDR3: ASSIAAAGNQPQH
D: TRBD1; V: TRBV28; J: TRBJ1-2; CDR3: ASSSRDRESVYT
D: -; V: TRBV6-1; J: TRBJ1-5; CDR3: ASSGGGTSSNQPQH
D: -; V: TRBV7-8; J: TRBJ1-1; CDR3: ASSLELRAEAF
D: TRBD2; V: TRBV13; J: TRBJ2-2; CDR3: ASSSLGTSGRANTGELF
D: -; V: TRBV6-6; J: TRBJ1-4; CDR3: ASTPDLGNEKLF
D: -; V: TRBV30; J: TRBJ2-7; CDR3: AWSVGLYEQY
D: -; V: TRBV10-1; J: TRBJ1-4; CDR3: ASSEERLGSPNEKLF
D: -; V: TRBV15; J: TRBJ1-1; CDR3: ATSRDPGLNTEAF
D: TRBD1; V: TRBV18; J: TRBJ1-5; CDR3: ASSPTTGTSGPQH
D: -; V: TRBV7-9; J: TRBJ2-5; CDR3: ASSPAGRGGETQY
D: -; V: TRBV7-3; J: TRBJ2-6; CDR3: ASSVQGNSGANVLT
D: TRBD2; V: TRBV5-4; J: TRBJ2-3; CDR3: ASSLGTSGRSDTQY
D: -; V: TRBV21-1; J: TRBJ1-5; CDR3: ASSLGRRKQPQH
D: -; V: TRBV28; J: TRBJ1-2; CDR3: ASSPRGNPNYGYT
D: -; V: TRBV19; J: TRBJ1-6; CDR3: ASSVLGGRSFNSPLH
D: TRBD1; V: TRBV28; J: TRBJ1-4; CDR3: ASAETGGRAGEKLF
D: -; V: TRBV27; J: TRBJ1-2; CDR3: ASSLLGEGGYT
D: -; V: TRBV29-1; J: TRBJ1-1; CDR3: SGGRGGGTEAF
D: -; V: TRBV28; J: TRBJ2-5; CDR3: ASSSPNIQETQY
D: -; V: TRBV9; J: TRBJ1-3; CDR3: ASSVWDNSGNTIY
D: -; V: TRBV19; J: TRBJ1-5; CDR3: ASSIVGVGSNQPQH
D: -; V: TRBV5-4; J: TRBJ2-5; CDR3: ASSLTRFQETQY
D: TRBD1; V: TRBV14; J: TRBJ2-5; CDR3: ASSQDVAGGSRETQY
D: -; V: TRBV6-6; J: TRBJ1-5; CDR3: ASSYSRRADQPQH
D: -; V: TRBV5-4; J: TRBJ1-2; CDR3: ASSPGSSYGYT
D: -; V: TRBV30; J: TRBJ1-1; CDR3: AWARNEAF
D: TRBD2; V: TRBV5-1; J: TRBJ2-1; CDR3: ASRKDSGNYNEQF
D: -; V: TRBV11-3; J: TRBJ2-7; CDR3: ASSLTRDFHEQY
D: -; V: TRBV11-3; J: TRBJ2-7; CDR3: ASSPGLEYEQY
D: TRBD2; V: TRBV25-1; J: TRBJ2-2; CDR3: ASSELAGGSNTGELF
D: TRBD2; V: TRBV7-3; J: TRBJ2-5; CDR3: ASSPTSGQETQY
D: -; V: TRBV30; J: TRBJ1-4; CDR3: AWSRDLANEKLF
D: -; V: TRBV5-1; J: TRBJ1-5; CDR3: ASSLEGRQPQH
D: TRBD1; V: TRBV4-1; J: TRBJ2-1; CDR3: ASSQGQGSSYNEQF
D: -; V: TRBV27; J: TRBJ2-5; CDR3: ASSWMSGLTPGPQY
D: -; V: TRBV5-4; J: TRBJ2-2; CDR3: ASSFQGGRTGELF
D: -; V: TRBV27; J: TRBJ2-7; CDR3: ASLNLRGATYEQY
D: -; V: TRBV28; J: TRBJ2-7; CDR3: ASSLWVGAYEQY
D: TRBD1; V: TRBV19; J: TRBJ1-4; CDR3: ASSIGDRGGEKLF
D: -; V: TRBV28; J: TRBJ1-2; CDR3: AGRTNYGYT
D: -; V: TRBV5-5; J: TRBJ1-5; CDR3: ASSWGGDSNQPQH
D: TRBD2; V: TRBV19; J: TRBJ2-7; CDR3: ASSFPRGLAIVYEQY
D: -; V: TRBV28; J: TRBJ2-1; CDR3: ASSALSRATHNEQF